Each of the 11 T cell receptor beta chains below was sequenced from the same sample in a study of T-cell reconstitution after alpha-beta-depleted transplantation in children. The TCRbeta library incorporated unique molecular identifiers. TCRdb reanalysed the PCR reads using MiXCR and keeps one entry per CDR3 protein. This sample has around 450,000 distinct CDR3 sequences, with 16% found just once. The input for sequencing was PBMCs, mostly from graft donor cells, taken 360 days after TCRalphabeta/CD19-depleted stem cell transplant. These receptors originate from a boy under three years old who had a stem cell transplant for Wiskott-Aldrich syndrome, so the T cells may come from the graft donor.

A few counts support this clonotype. This rearrangement joins TRBV10-3 to TRBJ2-1; D unclear. There are 17 residues in the CDR3. Germline V gene sequence: CDR1 ENHRY, CDR2 SYGVKD. Trimming left V 2 bases short and J 0 bases short, with 14 bases between. CDR3 DNA: TGTGCCATCAGTGAGACCAGCCGATGGGTCTCCTACAATGAGCAGTTCTTC. Translated, it gives CAISETSRWVSYNEQFF.

The chain recombines TRBV11-2 with TRBJ2-2; 9 nucleotides agree with TRBD2. Germline V lookup: CDR1 SGHAT, CDR2 FQNNGV. J lost 1 base, V lost 5 bases, and 14 bases had no gene match. This CDR3 has 19 amino acids. This CDR3 reads CASSPTGLAGKRNTGELFF. CDR3 coding DNA: TGTGCCAGCAGCCCCACTGGGCTAGCGGGAAAAAGGAACACCGGGGAGCTGTTTTTT.

Only a few counts were recorded for this clonotype. The chain is built from TRBV11-2 and TRBJ2-2; D might be TRBD1 or TRBD2, each matching 6 bases. This CDR3 comprises 18 residues. V lost 10 bases to trimming and J lost 2 bases, with 26 bases between them. Germline assignment: CDR1 SGHAT and CDR2 FQNNGV. CDR3: CATKLLRHREENTGELFF. The CDR3 bases are TGTGCCACCAAGCTACTTAGGCACAGGGAGGAAAACACCGGGGAGCTGTTTTTT.

A few counts support this clonotype. The chain combines TRBV5-1 with TRBJ1-1; D perhaps matches TRBD1 (5 bases). The CDR3 runs to 14 residues. CDR1 is SGHRS, CDR2 YFSETQ, per germline. V lost 0 bases and J 5 bases, leaving 11 bases between the germline ends. The CDR3 bases are TGCGCCAGCAGCTTGGACGGGGCGCGGACTGAAGCTTTCTTT. This gives the protein CASSLDGARTEAFF.

The gene calls are TRBV27 and TRBJ2-3; D unclear. This CDR3 has 14 residues. Trimming stripped 3 bases from V and 0 bases from J, with 7 bases between. Germline CDR1 MNHEY, CDR2 SMNVEV (reference sequence). In DNA, the CDR3 is TGTGCCAGCAGTTTTCCAACTAGCACAGATACGCAGTATTTT. As protein: CASSFPTSTDTQYF.

This clonotype appeared many times. The chain links TRBV7-8 to TRBJ2-3; 12 bases map to TRBD2. Per the germline V gene, CDR1 is SGHVS and CDR2 is FQNEAQ. Losses at the gene ends were 5 bases for V and 4 bases for J; bases not matched to a gene: 13. The CDR3 has 18 amino acids. The chain's CDR3 is CASSHMARTSGNSDTQYF. In DNA form, the CDR3 reads TGTGCCAGCAGCCATATGGCCCGGACTAGCGGGAATTCAGATACGCAGTATTTT.

This clonotype was counted a few times. This chain connects TRBV12-3 or TRBV12-4 to TRBJ2-7; D is uncertain. V lost 7 bases and J 6 bases, leaving 16 bases between the germline ends. The CDR3 length is 13 residues. The CDR3 here is CASNSVQSAEQYF. The CDR3 DNA reads as TGTGCCAGCAACAGCGTACAGTCTGCCGAGCAGTACTTC.

The table lists this clonotype with many counts. The rearrangement uses TRBV29-1 and TRBJ2-7; 9 bases match TRBD1. The ends lost 7 bases at V and 0 bases at J; junction bases unmatched: 7. The CDR3 covers 14 residues. Germline V gives CDR1 SQVTM, CDR2 ANQGSEA. CDR3 DNA sequence: TGCAGCGCTGTGGGACAGGGTGGCTCCTACGAGCAGTACTTC. Translating it yields CSAVGQGGSYEQYF.

V usage is TRBV10-3 and J usage is TRBJ2-7; tentatively, D is TRBD1 or TRBD2 (5 bases each). With 5 bases removed from V and 2 bases from J, the gap between germline ends came to 13 bases. The germline CDR1 and CDR2 sequences are ENHRY and SYGVKD. The CDR3 spans 14 residues. CDR3 sequence: CAISSTPGPYEQYF. The CDR3 nucleotides are TGTGCCATCAGTTCAACCCCGGGGCCCTACGAGCAGTACTTC.

This clonotype occurred a few times. This sequence joins TRBV7-7 and TRBJ2-5, with D uncertain. Trimming removed 4 bases from V and 5 bases from J, with 17 bases in between. The CDR3 has 15 residues. CDR1 is SSHAT and CDR2 is FNYEAQ in the germline V gene (reference sequence). The CDR3, as DNA: TGTGCCAGCAGCTCCAGTTTTTTACCGCAGGAGACCCAGTACTTC. As protein: CASSSSFLPQETQYF.

This chain links TRBV30 with TRBJ2-2, with D perhaps matching TRBD1 (5 bases). Germline V lookup: CDR1 GTSNPN, CDR2 SVGIG (reference sequence). Trimming left V 2 bases short and J 9 bases short, with 10 bases between. This CDR3 is 12 amino acids long. CDR3 DNA: TGTGCCTGGAGTTGGGGCATCCGGGAGCTGTTTTTT. Its translation is CAWSWGIRELFF.